The clone carrying this T cell receptor beta chain is a singleton in its sample. What it recognizes is unknown. The CDR3 length is 14 residues. V shed 8 bases, J shed 5 bases, and the junction held 11 bases outside the gene matches. Germline V gene sequence: CDR1 SNHLY, CDR2 FYNNEI. This specimen belongs to a study of radiotherapy plus CTLA-4 blockade in lung cancer. About the study: Disease control was present in around a third of patients, and objective responses in approximately 20%. Regarding the study as a whole: Response, reportedly, was best predicted by interferon-beta along with early blood T cell clone dynamics. Clones derived from tumor TCRs expanded in blood after radiotherapy plus ipilimumab.

TCRdb keeps only in-frame clones here, not all; method: immunoSEQ multiplex PCR. The profile shows 130,000 or so clones, 70% to 90% of them singletons. The study gave focal radiation plus ipilimumab CTLA-4 blockade to patients with chemo-refractory metastatic non-small-cell lung cancer. This rearrangement joins TRBV2 to TRBJ2-5, with TRBD2 matching over 7 bases. The sequence came from a human donor with non-small cell lung cancer that progressed on radiotherapy plus ipilimumab. This specimen was peripheral blood, taken from a patient treated with radiotherapy plus ipilimumab. The CDR3 here is CASRMRESMETQYF. CDR3 in DNA: TGTGCCAGCCGAATGCGGGAGAGTATGGAGACCCAGTACTTC.